This TCR beta chain was sequenced for a study of T cell repertoires in cytomegalovirus infection. TCRdb processed the reads anew with MiXCR; each CDR3 protein has one entry. Of under 450,000 distinct CDR3 sequences listed, about 34% were seen once; the top ten hold roughly 12%. At least ten counts were recorded for this clonotype. Its antigen is not known. The sequencing here drew on cultured PBMCs, taken from culture after CMV antigen stimulation. The TCR originated in a human donor in good health (CMV status not recorded). Some clones in this sample may be carry-over from other donors' samples.

CDR3 in amino acids: CASNRRPDTEAFF. CDR3 in DNA: TGTGCCAGCAACAGGAGGCCGGACACTGAAGCTTTCTTT. The chain links TRBV6-1 to TRBJ1-1, with a possible D match to TRBD1 (5 bases). With 7 bases removed from V and 3 bases from J, the gap between germline ends came to 12 bases. There are 13 residues in the CDR3. Germline-derived CDR1 and CDR2 are MNHNS and SASEGT.